One sample yielded the 17 T cell receptor beta chains listed below, sequenced in a study of OX40 agonist ivuxolimab in advanced cancers. The table came from immunoSEQ multiplex PCR; TCRdb's copy has only in-frame clones and leaves some out. Of 57,000 or so clones in the sample, 70% to 90% were seen once. Material: CD4+ or CD8+ T cells sorted from blood, obtained in a trial of the OX40 agonist ivuxolimab. These receptors were collected from an adult with an advanced solid tumor such as melanoma, head and neck, liver or kidney cancer.

J is TRBJ2-5 and V is TRBV2; TRBD1 matches at 7 bases. The J call may be in error: the DNA end matches TRBJ2-7 better. Germline lookup yields CDR1 SNHLY and CDR2 FYNNEI. This CDR3 comprises 13 residues. The CDR3 sequence is CASSWGQSYEQYF. The CDR3 DNA is TGTGCCAGCAGCTGGGGACAGAGCTACGAGCAGTACTTC.

The chain joins TRBV5-6 to TRBJ2-7; D unclear. V lost 4 bases and J lost 2, with 13 bases in between. The CDR3 covers 14 residues. CDR1 and CDR2 from the germline V gene are SGHDT and YYEEEE. As DNA, the CDR3 is TGTGCCAGCAGCGGGAAATCAGCTACCTACGAGCAGTACTTC. It encodes CASSGKSATYEQYF. Variable domain in full (rest from reference TRBV5-6 and TRBJ2-7): DAGVTQSPTHLIKTRGQQVTLRCSPKSGHDTVSWYQQALGQGPQFIFQYYEEEERQRGNFPDRFSGHQFPNYSSELNVNALLLGDSALYLCASSGKSATYEQYFGPGTRLTVT.

J is TRBJ2-2 and V is TRBV5-1, with 8 nucleotides matching TRBD2. Germline CDR1 is SGHRS and CDR2 is YFSETQ. The ends lost 0 bases at V and 4 bases at J; junction bases unmatched: 11. This CDR3 spans 18 amino acids. CDR3 nucleotide sequence: TGCGCCAGCAGCTTGGCTAGCGGGCCAACCTCGATCACCGGGGAGCTGTTTTTT. Translation gives CASSLASGPTSITGELFF.

The gene calls are TRBV5-1 and TRBJ2-7, with no clear D. V was trimmed by 2 bases and J by 2 bases, leaving 14 bases between them. The CDR3 length is 15 residues. Germline V gene lookup returns CDR1 SGHRS and CDR2 YFSETQ. The DNA of the CDR3 is TGCGCCAGCAGCTTTCTCCCCAAGCGAGCCTACGAGCAGTACTTC. Its translation: CASSFLPKRAYEQYF.

This clone was detected only a few times. This chain uses TRBV6-5 with TRBJ2-7, with a possible D match to TRBD2 (6 bases). The CDR3 is made up of 11 amino acids. V was trimmed by 5 bases and J by 6 bases, leaving 8 bases between them. Looked up from germline, CDR1 is MNHEY and CDR2 is SVGAGI. CDR3 DNA sequence: TGTGCCAGCAGTCAGGGAGGCGAGCAGTACTTC. This encodes CASSQGGEQYF.

V usage is TRBV11-3 and J usage is TRBJ2-1, with D perhaps TRBD2 (5 bases). This CDR3 has 15 amino acids. Between the trimmed V and J ends, which lost 2 bases and 8 bases, there was a span of 16 bases. The germline V gene encodes CDR1 SGHNT and CDR2 YENEEA. The CDR3 coding sequence is TGTGCCAGCAGCTTACGTCGTCCGGGGTCCGATGAGCAGTTCTTC. This sequence encodes CASSLRRPGSDEQFF. Complete variable domain (other parts from reference TRBV11-3 and TRBJ2-1): EAGVVQSPRYKIIEKKQPVAFWCNPISGHNTLYWYLQNLGQGPELLIRYENEEAVDDSQLPKDRFSAERLKGVDSTLKIQPAELGDSAVYLCASSLRRPGSDEQFFGPGTRLTVL.

This sequence joins TRBV5-8 and TRBJ2-7; D may be TRBD1 (5 bases). In germline, CDR1 is SGHTS, CDR2 YDEGEE. Deletions cut 2 bases from V and 0 bases from J, with 15 bases between. The CDR3 consists of 16 residues. The CDR3 DNA sequence: TGTGCCAGCAGCTTCGGGTTCTGGACACGCTCCTACGAGCAGTACTTC. Its translation: CASSFGFWTRSYEQYF.

The chain employs TRBV21-1 and TRBJ2-1; the D segment call TRBD1 is taken from the table without a DNA check. TRBV21-1 is given as a pseudogene. The CDR3 totals 15 residues. CDR3 nucleotides: TGTGCCAGCAGCAAAGAAGGCGGAGGGGGCTTTGAGCAGTTCTTC. Translated: CASSKEGGGGFEQFF.

This clone came up once. The J gene is TRBJ2-3, the V gene TRBV9, with D tentatively TRBD2 (6 bases). V was trimmed by 2 bases and J by 2 bases, leaving 12 bases between them. The CDR3 length is 15 residues. The germline V gene encodes CDR1 SGDLS and CDR2 YYNGEE. The CDR3 bases are TGTGCCAGCAGCGTGATTGGGGACTTCACAGATACGCAGTATTTT. Translation: CASSVIGDFTDTQYF.

The rearrangement joins TRBV28 to TRBJ2-7; 8 bases line up with TRBD2. The germline CDR1 and CDR2 sequences are MDHEN and SYDVKM. V lost 4 bases, J lost 2 bases, and 13 bases stayed unmatched. The CDR3 contains 17 residues. The DNA for the CDR3 is TGTGCCAGCAGTTCCTATCCGGGACTAGGTATTACCTACGAGCAGTACTTC. Translating gives CASSSYPGLGITYEQYF.

This clone was seen more than once but under ten times. The gene calls are TRBV2 and TRBJ2-1; D possibly uses TRBD1 or TRBD2 (5 bases each). CDR3 length: 16 amino acids. CDR1 and CDR2 (germline): SNHLY, FYNNEI. Trimming took 6 bases from V and 6 from J, leaving 21 bases between them. DNA of the CDR3: TGTGCCAGCAGCGGGATAGGGGATTTGGCGGGCAATGAGCAGTTCTTC. Translation gives CASSGIGDLAGNEQFF.

This clone was found a few times. The chain recombines TRBV30 with TRBJ2-7; 10 nucleotides align to TRBD2. CDR3 length: 16 amino acids. CDR1 and CDR2 (germline): GTSNPN, SVGIG (reference sequence). V lost 3 bases and J lost 5; bases outside the gene matches: 13. This CDR3 reads CAWSGARTSGPHEQYF. The CDR3, as DNA: TGTGCCTGGAGCGGGGCAAGGACTAGCGGCCCCCACGAGCAGTACTTC.

The J gene is TRBJ2-1, the V gene TRBV19; 9 nucleotides match TRBD2. The J segment lost 5 bases and the V segment lost 1 base, leaving 3 bases of the junction unmatched. There are 15 residues in the CDR3. The germline CDR1 and CDR2 sequences are LNHDA and SQIVND (reference sequence). The CDR3 DNA reads TGTGCCAGTAGTATAGGGCTAGCGGGGAACAATGAGCAGTTCTTC. As protein: CASSIGLAGNNEQFF. The full variable domain, in which reference TRBV19 and TRBJ2-1 provide the parts outside the CDR3, is DGGITQSPKYLFRKEGQNVTLSCEQNLNHDAMYWYRQDPGQGLRLIYYSQIVNDFQKGDIAEGYSVSREKKESFPLTVTSAQKNPTAFYLCASSIGLAGNNEQFFGPGTRLTVL.

The chain has TRBV9 and TRBJ1-2; D unclear. The germline V gene has CDR1 SGDLS and CDR2 YYNGEE. CDR3 length: 13 residues. V lost 0 bases, J lost 6 bases, and 9 bases lay in between. The CDR3 loop is CASSVAYRDGYTF. CDR3 sequence (DNA): TGTGCCAGCAGCGTAGCGTATAGGGATGGCTACACCTTC. Full variable domain (outside the CDR3, taken from reference TRBV9 and TRBJ1-2): DSGVTQTPKHLITATGQRVTLRCSPRSGDLSVYWYQQSLDQGLQFLIQYYNGEERAKGNILERFSAQQFPDLHSELNLSSLELGDSALYFCASSVAYRDGYTFGSGTRLTVV.

The chain employs TRBV7-9 and TRBJ2-7; TRBD1 agrees at 7 bases. V was pared by 5 bases and J by 2 bases, with 6 bases of the junction left unmatched. Per the germline V gene, CDR1 is SEHNR and CDR2 is FQNEAQ (reference sequence). This CDR3 has 14 residues. In DNA, the CDR3 is TGTGCCAGCAGCCAGACAGGGACACCCTACGAGCAGTACTTC. Translation: CASSQTGTPYEQYF.

This clone was detected a few times. The rearrangement uses TRBV30 and TRBJ2-1; perhaps TRBD1 as D (7 bases). Germline V gene lookup returns CDR1 GTSNPN and CDR2 SVGIG (reference sequence). The V and J ends lost 0 bases and 7 bases respectively, with 13 bases between them. The CDR3 runs to 14 residues. The CDR3, as DNA: TGTGCCTGGAGTGTTCCGCCAGGGGGGAATGAGCAGTTCTTC. Residues: CAWSVPPGGNEQFF. Based on the CDR3 plus reference TRBV30 and TRBJ2-1, the full variable domain is SQTIHQWPATLVQPVGSPLSLECTVEGTSNPNLYWYRQAAGRGLQLLFYSVGIGQISSEVPQNLSASRPQDRQFILSSKKLLLSDSGFYLCAWSVPPGGNEQFFGPGTRLTVL.

The gene calls are TRBV7-9 and TRBJ2-5; no definite D call. The germline V gene encodes CDR1 SEHNR and CDR2 FQNEAQ (reference sequence). V was clipped by 3 bases and J by 5 bases, with 16 bases between them. CDR3 length equals 15 residues. DNA for the CDR3: TGTGCCAGCAGCTTCGTACAAACCGGTGGGGAGACCCAGTACTTC. Its protein is CASSFVQTGGETQYF.